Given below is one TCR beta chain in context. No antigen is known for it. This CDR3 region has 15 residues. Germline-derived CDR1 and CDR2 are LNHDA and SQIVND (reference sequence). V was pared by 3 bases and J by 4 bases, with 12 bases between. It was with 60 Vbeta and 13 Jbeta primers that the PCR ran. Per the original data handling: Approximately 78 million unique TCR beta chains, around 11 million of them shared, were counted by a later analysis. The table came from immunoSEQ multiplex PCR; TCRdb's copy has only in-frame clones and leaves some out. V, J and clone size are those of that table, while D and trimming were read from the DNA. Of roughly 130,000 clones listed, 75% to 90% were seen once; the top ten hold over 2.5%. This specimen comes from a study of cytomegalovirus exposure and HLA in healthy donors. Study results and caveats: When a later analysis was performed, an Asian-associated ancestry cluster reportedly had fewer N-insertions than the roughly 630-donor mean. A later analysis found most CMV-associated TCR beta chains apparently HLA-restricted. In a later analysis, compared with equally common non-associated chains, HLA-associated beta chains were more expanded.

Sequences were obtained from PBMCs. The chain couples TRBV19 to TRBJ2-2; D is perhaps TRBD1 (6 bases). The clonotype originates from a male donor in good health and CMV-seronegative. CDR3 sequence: CASSISGVGTGELFF. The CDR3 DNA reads TGTGCCAGTAGTATCTCAGGGGTCGGCACCGGGGAGCTGTTTTTT.